This T cell receptor (beta chain) was recovered during a study of identifying expanded T cells in peripheral blood. Whole-study results and caveats: Variance in clone template counts between two-week samples significantly increased with total template count across all healthy donors. Differentially abundant clones: around 1.2 between replicates, roughly 16 at 2 to 3 weeks, 19 to 20 at four.

Sequencing used immunoSEQ multiplex PCR; TCRdb keeps in-frame clones, though not all of them. Of about 86,000 clones listed, 70% to 90% were seen once; the top ten hold approximately 6%. Germline-derived CDR1 and CDR2 are GTSNPN and SVGIG (reference sequence). The CDR3 loop spans 15 amino acids. With V trimmed by 1 base and J by 3 bases, 3 bases remained unmatched. A few counts support this clone. Its specificity is unknown. This rearrangement joins TRBV30 to TRBJ1-4; 9 nucleotides line up with TRBD1. This TCR derives from a person between 18 and 69 years old in good health. The sample comprised blood. Here the CDR3 reads CAWSDTGGPNEKLFF. DNA of the CDR3: TGTGCCTGGAGTGACACAGGGGGCCCTAATGAAAAACTGTTTTTT.